Listed below are T cell receptor beta chains from one sample, sequenced in a study of blood T cells in healthy people across ages. In TCRdb, the 5' RACE reads were re-called with MiXCR into one record per CDR3 protein. The table includes over 1,500,000 distinct CDR3 sequences, around 48% detected once. The sequencing input was blood. The receptors stem from a woman aged 40-49 years in good health. CDR3s include the opening cysteine and the closing phenylalanine or tryptophan. A D gene is named only where the DNA matches it firmly. Part of the rows lack a size; the others show once, few, many or a class for expanded clones.

>TRBJ2-7|TRBV28|few|-
CASTSGFSDEQYF
TGTGCCAGCACCTCAGGGTTCTCAGACGAGCAGTACTTC
>TRBJ2-1|TRBV11-2|few|-
CASSRGLGPYNEQFF
TGTGCCAGCAGCCGCGGGTTAGGGCCCTACAATGAGCAGTTCTTC
>TRBJ1-1|TRBV29-1|-|-
CSPRGDLRRGTEAFF
TGCAGCCCGAGGGGAGACCTCCGAAGAGGAACTGAAGCTTTCTTT
>TRBJ1-6|TRBV7-9|few|TRBD1
CASSFADRGGSPLHF
TGTGCCAGCAGCTTTGCTGACAGGGGTGGTTCACCCCTCCACTTT
>TRBJ1-2|TRBV4-3|-|TRBD1
CASSQRQGGDGYTF
TGCGCCAGCAGCCAGAGACAGGGGGGGGATGGCTACACCTTC
>TRBJ2-4|TRBV4-3|-|-
CASSRAGVGNIQYF
TGCGCCAGCAGCCGCGCAGGGGTAGGGAACATTCAGTACTTC
>TRBJ2-1|TRBV29-1|-|TRBD2
CSVVLAGLNEQFF
TGCAGCGTTGTCCTAGCGGGGCTAAATGAGCAGTTCTTC
>TRBJ2-3|TRBV28|few|TRBD2
CASSFAGGPGTQYF
TGTGCCAGCAGTTTTGCGGGGGGCCCCGGTACGCAGTATTTT
>TRBJ2-1|TRBV18|-|-
CASSPQGRPSYNEQFF
TGTGCCAGCTCACCACAGGGCAGGCCCTCCTACAATGAGCAGTTCTTC
>TRBJ2-2|TRBV27|-|TRBD1
CASSPLTGYTGELFF
TGTGCCAGCAGCCCCCTGACAGGGTACACCGGGGAGCTGTTTTTT
>TRBJ2-5|TRBV29-1|-|-
CSVWTTTGETQYF
TGCAGCGTTTGGACAACCACGGGAGAGACCCAGTACTTC
>TRBJ2-3|TRBV20-1|-|TRBD2
CSARRGGVTDTQYF
TGCAGTGCTAGGCGGGGGGGAGTCACAGATACGCAGTATTTT
>TRBJ1-1|TRBV28|-|TRBD1
CASSSDRVGSNTEAFF
TGTGCCAGCAGTTCAGACAGGGTGGGATCGAACACTGAAGCTTTCTTT
>TRBJ2-3|TRBV12-3/TRBV12-4|few|TRBD2
CASSLRGATSFDTQYF
TGTGCCAGCAGTTTGCGGGGGGCTACTTCATTCGATACGCAGTATTTT
>TRBJ1-2|TRBV2|-|-
CASSENDLSYGYTF
TGTGCCAGCAGTGAGAATGATTTGTCCTATGGCTACACCTTC
>TRBJ2-1|TRBV6-2/TRBV6-3|-|-
CASSWGATEQFF
TGTGCCAGCAGTTGGGGGGCTACTGAGCAGTTCTTC
>TRBJ2-7|TRBV5-1|-|TRBD2
CASSPRVPGTSHYEQYF
TGCGCCAGCAGCCCCAGAGTTCCCGGGACTAGTCACTACGAGCAGTACTTC
>TRBJ2-5|TRBV6-5|-|-
CASSYSKTGYLETQYF
TGTGCCAGCAGTTACTCGAAGACAGGTTATTTGGAGACCCAGTACTTC
>TRBJ2-3|TRBV29-1|few|-
CSVEPQGRADTQYF
TGCAGCGTTGAACCGCAGGGACGGGCAGATACGCAGTATTTT
>TRBJ2-5|TRBV2|few|TRBD2
CASSEGFGGATQYF
TGTGCCAGCAGTGAAGGATTCGGGGGGGCGACCCAGTACTTC
>TRBJ2-3|TRBV29-1|few|TRBD2
CSVTGGGGASDTQYF
TGCAGCGTCACGGGAGGCGGGGGGGCCTCTGATACGCAGTATTTT
>TRBJ2-6|TRBV20-1|few|-
CSAREGSVGANVLTF
TGCAGTGCTAGAGAAGGCTCTGTCGGGGCCAACGTCCTGACTTTC
>TRBJ2-3|TRBV12-3/TRBV12-4|few|-
CASSLNSIFTDTQYF
TGTGCCAGCAGTTTGAACTCTATATTCACAGATACGCAGTATTTT
>TRBJ2-2|TRBV14|-|-
CASSQDARGSGELFF
TGTGCCAGCAGCCAAGATGCGAGGGGCTCCGGGGAGCTGTTTTTT
>TRBJ2-3|TRBV10-3|-|-
CATHDGTDTQYF
TGTGCCACCCACGACGGCACAGATACGCAGTATTTT
>TRBJ1-4|TRBV4-3|-|TRBD1
CASSQDDRGGYNHEKLFF
TGCGCCAGCAGCCAAGACGACAGGGGAGGGTATAATCATGAAAAACTGTTTTTT